Below are 5 T cell receptor beta chains sequenced from a single sample in a study of STAT5B mutations in CD4+ large granular lymphocyte leukemia. The table came from immunoSEQ multiplex PCR; TCRdb's copy has only in-frame clones and leaves some out. This sample has tens of thousands of clones, with approximately 71% found just once. Specimen: CD4+ T cells from blood buffy coats. These receptors originate from a human donor in good health.

The chain uses TRBV6-1 and TRBJ2-7; D may correspond to TRBD1 or TRBD2 (5 bases each). Germline CDR1 reads MNHNS; CDR2 reads SASEGT. Trimming took off 6 bases at V and 6 bases at J, with 18 bases between the two ends. The CDR3 is 14 amino acids. The CDR3 bases are TGTGCCAGCAGGGGGGTTTTTAGTCGACTCGAGCAGTACTTC. This gives the protein CASRGVFSRLEQYF.

The chain carries TRBV19 and TRBJ1-5; a weak D match, TRBD1 (6 bases). V lost 6 bases and J lost 0, with 21 bases in between. There are 18 residues in the CDR3. Germline lookup yields CDR1 LNHDA and CDR2 SQIVND (reference sequence). CDR3 in DNA: TGTGCCAGTAGCAGAGAGGGGGGGCGATTATATAGCAATCAGCCCCAGCATTTT. Translated, it gives CASSREGGRLYSNQPQHF.

This clone has just one count. This chain links TRBV18 with TRBJ2-5; weak D call: TRBD2 (6 bases). Germline V gene data show CDR1 as KGHSH and CDR2 as LQKENI. The CDR3 is made up of 17 amino acids. V lost 0 bases and J lost 5, with 19 bases in between. The CDR3: CASSPPVGGSQFETQYF. CDR3 nucleotide sequence: TGTGCCAGCTCACCACCTGTCGGAGGGTCGCAGTTTGAGACCCAGTACTTC. Supplemented by reference TRBV18 and TRBJ2-5, the full variable domain reads NAGVMQNPRHLVRRRGQEARLRCSPMKGHSHVYWYRQLPEEGLKFMVYLQKENIIDESGMPKERFSAEFPKEGPSILRIQQVVRGDSAAYFCASSPPVGGSQFETQYFGPGTRLLVL.

In this sample, this clone turned up a few times. The chain uses TRBV6-5 and TRBJ2-7; D is undetermined. With 10 bases removed from V and 5 bases from J, the gap between germline ends came to 15 bases. Germline CDR1 MNHEY, CDR2 SVGAGI. This CDR3 contains 12 residues. CDR3 nucleotides: TGTGCCACCGTATCGTGGTTAGACGAGCAGTACTTC. Translated, it gives CATVSWLDEQYF.

The J gene is TRBJ2-6, the V gene TRBV30; D unclear. The CDR3 length is 13 residues. CDR1 GTSNPN and CDR2 SVGIG come from the germline V gene (reference sequence). Between the trimmed V and J ends, which lost 3 bases and 1 base, there was a span of 4 bases. The CDR3 nucleotides read TGTGCCTGGAGGCCTTCTGGGGCCAACGTCCTGACTTTC. Translated: CAWRPSGANVLTF.